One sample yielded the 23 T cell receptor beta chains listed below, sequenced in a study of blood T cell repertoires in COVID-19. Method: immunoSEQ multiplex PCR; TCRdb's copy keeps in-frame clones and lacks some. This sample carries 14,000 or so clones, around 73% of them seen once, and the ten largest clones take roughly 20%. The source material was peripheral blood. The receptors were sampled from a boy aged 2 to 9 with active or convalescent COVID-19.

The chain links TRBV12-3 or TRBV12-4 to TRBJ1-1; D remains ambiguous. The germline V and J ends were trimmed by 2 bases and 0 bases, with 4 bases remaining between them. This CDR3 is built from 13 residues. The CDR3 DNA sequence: TGTGCCAGCAGTTTACGTCTGAACACTGAAGCTTTCTTT. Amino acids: CASSLRLNTEAFF.

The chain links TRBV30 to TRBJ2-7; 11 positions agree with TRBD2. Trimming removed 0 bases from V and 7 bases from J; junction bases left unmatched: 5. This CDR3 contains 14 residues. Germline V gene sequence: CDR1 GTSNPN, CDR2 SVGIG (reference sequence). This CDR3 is CAWSVQTSGTEQYF. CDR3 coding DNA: TGTGCCTGGAGTGTACAGACTAGCGGGACTGAGCAGTACTTC.

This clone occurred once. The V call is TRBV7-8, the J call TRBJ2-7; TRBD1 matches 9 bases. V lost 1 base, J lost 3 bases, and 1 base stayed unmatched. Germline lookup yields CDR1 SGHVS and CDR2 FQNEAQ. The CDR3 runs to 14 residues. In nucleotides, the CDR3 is TGTGCCAGCAGCTTAGGGGACAGGGTCTACGAGCAGTACTTC. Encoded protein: CASSLGDRVYEQYF.

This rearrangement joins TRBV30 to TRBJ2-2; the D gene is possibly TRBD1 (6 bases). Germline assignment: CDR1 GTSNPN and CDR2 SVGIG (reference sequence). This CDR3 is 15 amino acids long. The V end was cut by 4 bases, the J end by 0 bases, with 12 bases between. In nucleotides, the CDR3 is TGTGCCTGGACCCTTCAGGGGACGAACACCGGGGAGCTGTTTTTT. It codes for CAWTLQGTNTGELFF.

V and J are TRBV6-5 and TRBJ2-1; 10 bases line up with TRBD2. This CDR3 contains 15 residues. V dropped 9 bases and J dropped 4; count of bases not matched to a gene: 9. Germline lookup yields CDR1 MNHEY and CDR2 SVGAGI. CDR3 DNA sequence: TGTGCCAGTTCTCGATTTAGCGGGGGGTACAATGAGCAGTTCTTC. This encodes CASSRFSGGYNEQFF.

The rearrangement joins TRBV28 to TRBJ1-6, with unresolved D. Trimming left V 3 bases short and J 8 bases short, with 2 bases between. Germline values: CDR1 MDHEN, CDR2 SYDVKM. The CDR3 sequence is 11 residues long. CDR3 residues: CASSFDSPLHF. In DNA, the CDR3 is TGTGCCAGCAGTTTCGATTCACCCCTCCACTTT.

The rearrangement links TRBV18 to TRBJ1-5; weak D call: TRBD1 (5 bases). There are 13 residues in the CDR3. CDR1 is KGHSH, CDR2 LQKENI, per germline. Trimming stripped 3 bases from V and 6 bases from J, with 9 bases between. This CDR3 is CASSPFRVQPQHF. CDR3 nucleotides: TGTGCCAGCTCACCGTTCAGGGTTCAGCCCCAGCATTTT. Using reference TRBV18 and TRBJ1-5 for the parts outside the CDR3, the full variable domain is NAGVMQNPRHLVRRRGQEARLRCSPMKGHSHVYWYRQLPEEGLKFMVYLQKENIIDESGMPKERFSAEFPKEGPSILRIQQVVRGDSAAYFCASSPFRVQPQHFGDGTRLSIL.

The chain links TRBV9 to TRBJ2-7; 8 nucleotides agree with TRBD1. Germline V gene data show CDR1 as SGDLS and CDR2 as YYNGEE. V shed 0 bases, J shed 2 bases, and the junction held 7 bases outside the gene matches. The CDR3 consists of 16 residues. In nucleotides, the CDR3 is TGTGCCAGCAGCGTAGCCCCAACAGGGGGTACCTACGAGCAGTACTTC. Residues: CASSVAPTGGTYEQYF. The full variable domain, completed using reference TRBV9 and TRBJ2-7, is DSGVTQTPKHLITATGQRVTLRCSPRSGDLSVYWYQQSLDQGLQFLIQYYNGEERAKGNILERFSAQQFPDLHSELNLSSLELGDSALYFCASSVAPTGGTYEQYFGPGTRLTVT.

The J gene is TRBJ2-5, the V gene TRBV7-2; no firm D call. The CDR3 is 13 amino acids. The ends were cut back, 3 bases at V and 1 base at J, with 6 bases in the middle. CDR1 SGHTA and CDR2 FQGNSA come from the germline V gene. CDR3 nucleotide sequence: TGTGCCAGCAGCTTGCGTTTCCAAGAGACCCAGTACTTC. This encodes CASSLRFQETQYF.

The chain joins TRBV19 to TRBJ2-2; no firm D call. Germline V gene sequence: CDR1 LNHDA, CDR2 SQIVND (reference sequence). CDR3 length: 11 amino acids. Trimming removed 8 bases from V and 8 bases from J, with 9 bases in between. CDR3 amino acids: CASLDVGELFF. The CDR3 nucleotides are TGTGCCAGTCTAGACGTGGGGGAGCTGTTTTTT.

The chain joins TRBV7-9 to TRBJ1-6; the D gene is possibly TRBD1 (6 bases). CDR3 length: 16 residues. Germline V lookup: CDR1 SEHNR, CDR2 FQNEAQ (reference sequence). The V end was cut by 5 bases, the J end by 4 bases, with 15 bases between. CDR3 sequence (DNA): TGTGCCAGCAGCGATTCGCTGGACAGTTATAATTCACCCCTCCACTTT. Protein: CASSDSLDSYNSPLHF. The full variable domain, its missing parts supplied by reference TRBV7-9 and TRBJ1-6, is DTGVSQNPRHKITKRGQNVTFRCDPISEHNRLYWYRQTLGQGPEFLTYFQNEAQLEKSRLLSDRFSAERPKGSFSTLEIQRTEQGDSAMYLCASSDSLDSYNSPLHFGNGTRLTVT.

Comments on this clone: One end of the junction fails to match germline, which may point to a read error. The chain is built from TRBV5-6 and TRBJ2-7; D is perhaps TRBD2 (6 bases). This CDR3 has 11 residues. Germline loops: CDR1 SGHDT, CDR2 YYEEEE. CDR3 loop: CASSFGGSIDF. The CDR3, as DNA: TGTGCCAGCAGCTTTGGGGGGTCGATAGATTTC.

The chain's CDR3 is CASSVRTAMRAQPQHF. In DNA form, the CDR3 reads TGTGCCAGCAGTGTAAGGACAGCCATGAGGGCTCAGCCCCAGCATTTT. The rearrangement joins TRBV6-1 to TRBJ1-5, with D possibly being TRBD1 (6 bases). The CDR3 is 16 amino acids. The germline CDR1 and CDR2 sequences are MNHNS and SASEGT. V was trimmed by 4 bases and J by 6 bases, leaving 19 bases between them.

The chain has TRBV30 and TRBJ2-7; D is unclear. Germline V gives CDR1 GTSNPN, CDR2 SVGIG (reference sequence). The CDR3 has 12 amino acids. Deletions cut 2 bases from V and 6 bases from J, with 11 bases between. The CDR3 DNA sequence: TGTGCCTGGAGTAGGCAGGCAGTCGAGCAGTACTTC. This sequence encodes CAWSRQAVEQYF.

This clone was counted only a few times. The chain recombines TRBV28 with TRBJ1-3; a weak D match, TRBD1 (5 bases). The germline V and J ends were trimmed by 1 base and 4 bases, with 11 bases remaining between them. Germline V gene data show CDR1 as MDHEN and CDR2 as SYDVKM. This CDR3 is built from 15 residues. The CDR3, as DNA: TGTGCCAGCAGTTTATCCAGGGTGGGAGGAAACACCATATATTTT. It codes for CASSLSRVGGNTIYF.

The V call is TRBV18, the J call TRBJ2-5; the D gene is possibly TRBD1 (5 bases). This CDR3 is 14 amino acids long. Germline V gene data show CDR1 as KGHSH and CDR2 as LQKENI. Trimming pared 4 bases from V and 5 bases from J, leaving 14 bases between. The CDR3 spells CASSQAQGRETQYF. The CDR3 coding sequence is TGTGCCAGCTCACAAGCGCAGGGCCGGGAGACCCAGTACTTC.

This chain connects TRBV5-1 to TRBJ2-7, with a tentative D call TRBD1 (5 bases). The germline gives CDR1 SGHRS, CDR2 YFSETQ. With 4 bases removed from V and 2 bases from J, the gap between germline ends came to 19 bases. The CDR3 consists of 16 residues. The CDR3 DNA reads TGCGCCAGCAGCACTGGGGCGAACAGCCTTGCCTACGAGCAGTACTTC. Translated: CASSTGANSLAYEQYF.

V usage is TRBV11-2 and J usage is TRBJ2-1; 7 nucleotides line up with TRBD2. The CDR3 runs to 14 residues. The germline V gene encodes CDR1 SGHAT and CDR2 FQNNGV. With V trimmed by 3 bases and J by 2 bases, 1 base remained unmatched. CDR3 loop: CASSLREPYNEQFF. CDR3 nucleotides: TGTGCCAGCAGCTTGCGGGAGCCCTACAATGAGCAGTTCTTC.

The CDR3 DNA sequence: TGTGCCAGCAGTGGCCAACTAGCGGGGGGGCCCACGCAGTATTTT. Protein sequence: CASSGQLAGGPTQYF. V usage is TRBV25-1 and J usage is TRBJ2-3, with TRBD2 matching 13 bases. J lost 9 bases, V lost 4 bases, and 7 bases had no gene match. The V gene's germline CDR1 is MGHDK and CDR2 SYGVNS. This CDR3 is 15 amino acids long.

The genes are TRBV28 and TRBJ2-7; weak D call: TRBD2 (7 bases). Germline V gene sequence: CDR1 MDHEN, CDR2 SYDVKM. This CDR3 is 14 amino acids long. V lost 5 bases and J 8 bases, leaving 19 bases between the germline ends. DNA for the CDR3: TGTGCCAGCAGTCCCCGGGGGGCGGGACGTCAGCAGTACTTC. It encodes CASSPRGAGRQQYF.

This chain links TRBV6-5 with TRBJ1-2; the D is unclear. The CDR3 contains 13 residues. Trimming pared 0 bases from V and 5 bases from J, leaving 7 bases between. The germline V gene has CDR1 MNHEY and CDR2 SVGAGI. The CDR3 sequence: CASSYSARYGYTF. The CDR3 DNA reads TGTGCCAGCAGTTACTCGGCCAGATATGGCTACACCTTC.

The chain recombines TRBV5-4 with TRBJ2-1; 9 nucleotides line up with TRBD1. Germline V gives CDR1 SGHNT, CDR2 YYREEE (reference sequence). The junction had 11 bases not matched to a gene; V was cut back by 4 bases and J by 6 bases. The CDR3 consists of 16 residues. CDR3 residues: CASSLSTGGALNEQFF. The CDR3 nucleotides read TGTGCCAGCAGCCTTTCGACAGGGGGTGCCCTCAATGAGCAGTTCTTC.

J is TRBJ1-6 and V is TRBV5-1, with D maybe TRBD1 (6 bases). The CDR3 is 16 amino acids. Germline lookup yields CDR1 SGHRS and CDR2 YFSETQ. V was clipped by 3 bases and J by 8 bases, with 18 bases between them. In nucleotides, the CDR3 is TGCGCCAGCAGCTACGAAACAGGGTCTGTCGATTCACCCCTCCACTTT. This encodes CASSYETGSVDSPLHF.